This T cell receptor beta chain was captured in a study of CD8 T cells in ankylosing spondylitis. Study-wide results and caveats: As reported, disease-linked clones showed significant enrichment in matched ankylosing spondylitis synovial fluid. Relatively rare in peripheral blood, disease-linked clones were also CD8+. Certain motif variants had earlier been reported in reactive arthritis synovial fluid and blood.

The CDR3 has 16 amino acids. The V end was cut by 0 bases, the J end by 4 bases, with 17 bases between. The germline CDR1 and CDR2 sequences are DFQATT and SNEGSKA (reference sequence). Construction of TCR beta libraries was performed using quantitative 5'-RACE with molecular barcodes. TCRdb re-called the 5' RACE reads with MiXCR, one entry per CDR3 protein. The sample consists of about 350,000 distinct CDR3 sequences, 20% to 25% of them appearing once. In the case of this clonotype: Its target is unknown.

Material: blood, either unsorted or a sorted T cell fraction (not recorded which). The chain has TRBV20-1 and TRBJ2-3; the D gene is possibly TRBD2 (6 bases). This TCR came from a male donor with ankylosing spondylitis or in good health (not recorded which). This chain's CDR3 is CSARDRGRTTSDTQYF. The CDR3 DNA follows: TGCAGTGCTAGAGATCGGGGGAGGACCACCTCAGATACGCAGTATTTT.